A single sample is the source of the 2 T cell receptor beta chains below, sequenced in a study of CD8+ T cells in alopecia areata. As for treatment: oral pan-JAK inhibitor, 5-10 mg twice daily. The sequencing template was cDNA reverse transcribed from extracted RNA. The repertoire was sequenced with immunoSEQ multiplex PCR; TCRdb's copy has only in-frame clones and lacks some. The table lists 150,000 to 250,000 clones, approximately 56% of them singletons. The source material was CD4+ T cells sorted from blood, sampled at week 4, from a patient treated with tofacitinib. Receptors were obtained from a human donor with alopecia areata.

This clone turned up a few times. The CDR3 protein is CSVGPRGVAEAFF. CDR3 bases: TGCAGCGTTGGTCCTCGTGGCGTCGCTGAAGCTTTCTTT. This rearrangement joins TRBV29-1 to TRBJ1-1; no firm D call. The CDR3 totals 13 residues. Germline V CDR1 and CDR2: SQVTM, ANQGSEA. V lost 4 bases to trimming and J lost 6 bases, with 15 bases between them.

V and J are TRBV30 and TRBJ2-3; 8 bases are a match to TRBD2. V lost 3 bases to trimming and J lost 2 bases; unmatched junction nucleotides: 4. The CDR3 covers 14 residues. Germline lookup yields CDR1 GTSNPN and CDR2 SVGIG (reference sequence). The chain's CDR3 is CAWRRGDPTDTQYF. CDR3 coding DNA: TGTGCCTGGAGGCGGGGGGACCCCACAGATACGCAGTATTTT.